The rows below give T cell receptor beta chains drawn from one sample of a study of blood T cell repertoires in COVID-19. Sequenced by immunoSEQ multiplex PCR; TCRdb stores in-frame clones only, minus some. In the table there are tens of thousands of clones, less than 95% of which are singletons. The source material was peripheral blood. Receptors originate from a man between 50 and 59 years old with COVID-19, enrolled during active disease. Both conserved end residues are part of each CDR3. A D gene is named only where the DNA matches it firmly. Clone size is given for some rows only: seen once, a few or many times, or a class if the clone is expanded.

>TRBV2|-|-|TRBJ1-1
CASRLEATNTEAFF
TGTGCCAGTAGATTAGAGGCCACGAACACTGAAGCTTTCTTT
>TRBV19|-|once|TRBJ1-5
CASSIFGKSNQPQHF
TGTGCCAGTAGTATTTTTGGCAAAAGCAATCAGCCCCAGCATTTT
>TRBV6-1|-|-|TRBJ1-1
CASSEARGAEAFF
TGTGCCAGCAGTGAAGCCCGGGGGGCTGAAGCTTTCTTT
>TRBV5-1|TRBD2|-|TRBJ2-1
CASSPSRLAGLNEQFF
TGCGCCAGCAGCCCTTCTAGGCTAGCGGGGCTCAATGAGCAGTTCTTC
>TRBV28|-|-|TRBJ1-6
CASSFGTENSPLHF
TGTGCCAGCAGTTTTGGAACAGAAAATTCACCCCTCCACTTT
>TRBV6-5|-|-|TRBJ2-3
CASARVPDTDTQYF
TGTGCCAGTGCAAGAGTCCCCGACACAGATACGCAGTATTTT
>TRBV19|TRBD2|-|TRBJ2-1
CASTSGRLQFF
TGTGCCAGCACTAGCGGGAGGTTACAGTTCTTC
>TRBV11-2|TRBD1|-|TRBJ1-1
CASSSGTGGTEAFF
TGTGCCAGCAGCTCAGGGACAGGGGGCACTGAAGCTTTCTTT
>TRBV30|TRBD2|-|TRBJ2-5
CACSTSGAETQYF
TGTGCCTGCTCGACTAGCGGTGCCGAGACCCAGTACTTC
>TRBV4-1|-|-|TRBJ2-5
CASSLWGLRLPKETQYF
TGCGCCAGCAGCCTATGGGGCCTGAGGTTACCAAAAGAGACCCAGTACTTC
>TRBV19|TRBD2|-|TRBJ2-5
CASSPRTSGSVEETQYF
TGTGCCAGTAGTCCCAGGACTAGCGGGAGTGTCGAGGAGACCCAGTACTTC
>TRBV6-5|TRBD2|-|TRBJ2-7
CASSYGTSGNLEQYF
TGTGCCAGCAGTTACGGGACTAGCGGGAACCTCGAGCAGTACTTC
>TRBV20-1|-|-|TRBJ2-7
CSASKRRVSLSYEQYF
TGCAGTGCTAGTAAAAGGCGGGTGTCTCTCAGTTACGAGCAGTACTTC